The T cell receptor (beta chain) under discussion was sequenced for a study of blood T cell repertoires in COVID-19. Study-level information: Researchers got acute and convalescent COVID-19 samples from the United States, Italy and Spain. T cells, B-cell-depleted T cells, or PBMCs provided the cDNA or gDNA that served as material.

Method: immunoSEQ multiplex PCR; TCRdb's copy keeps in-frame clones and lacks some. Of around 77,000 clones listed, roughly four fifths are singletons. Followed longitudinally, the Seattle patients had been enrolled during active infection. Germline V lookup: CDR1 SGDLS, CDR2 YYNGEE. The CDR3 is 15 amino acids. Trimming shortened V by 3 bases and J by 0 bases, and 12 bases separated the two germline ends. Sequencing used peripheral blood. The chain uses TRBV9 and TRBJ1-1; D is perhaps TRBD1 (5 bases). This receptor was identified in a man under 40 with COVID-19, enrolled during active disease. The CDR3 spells CASSAVGLMNTEAFF. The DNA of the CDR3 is TGTGCCAGCAGCGCCGTGGGACTTATGAACACTGAAGCTTTCTTT.